This passage covers 21 T cell receptor beta chains from one sample sequenced in a study of shared clonotypes between healthy human individuals. The protocol was immunoSEQ multiplex PCR, while the TCRdb copy is restricted to in-frame clones and leaves out a portion. The repertoire has around 1.4 million clones, around 98.5% of them found once; the top ten carry about 0.35%. The specimen sequenced was naive CD4+ T cells sorted from blood. The subset was: CD45RA+ positively selected. The receptors derive from a man between 25 and 39 years old in good health.

The chain uses TRBV27 and TRBJ2-1, with D maybe TRBD2 (5 bases). Germline CDR1 MNHEY, CDR2 SMNVEV (reference sequence). This CDR3 contains 14 residues. Trimming cost V 4 bases and J 3 bases, with 10 bases left between them. CDR3 in amino acids: CASSYPGVYNEQFF. CDR3 in DNA: TGTGCCAGCAGTTACCCCGGGGTCTACAATGAGCAGTTCTTC.

V is TRBV10-2 and J is TRBJ2-5; D gene unclear. Trimming cost V 5 bases and J 0 bases, with 7 bases left between them. CDR1 is WSHSY and CDR2 is SAAADI in the germline V gene. The CDR3 has 13 amino acids. The CDR3 reads CASSLPHQETQYF. The CDR3 region has the DNA TGCGCCAGCAGTCTACCGCACCAAGAGACCCAGTACTTC.

The chain recombines TRBV9 with TRBJ2-7; D perhaps matches TRBD2 (5 bases). This CDR3 contains 13 residues. The germline CDR1 and CDR2 sequences are SGDLS and YYNGEE. V was trimmed by 1 base and J by 3 bases, leaving 8 bases between them. The CDR3 coding sequence is TGTGCCAGCAGCGTAACCGAGGGCTACGAGCAGTACTTC. It translates to CASSVTEGYEQYF.

Comment on this clone: Other nucleotide sequences from this sample produce the same CDR3. V is TRBV10-3 and J is TRBJ1-1; 8 bases map to TRBD1. The V gene end was trimmed by 6 bases and the J gene end by 1 base; junction bases not matched to a gene: 1. Germline-derived CDR1 and CDR2 are ENHRY and SYGVKD. This CDR3 is built from 13 residues. The CDR3 reads CAISGTGNTEAFF. The CDR3 DNA follows: TGTGCCATCAGCGGGACAGGGAACACTGAAGCTTTCTTT.

This chain's CDR3 is CAISQDRAPRGNEQFF. The CDR3, as DNA: TGTGCCATCAGCCAAGACAGGGCACCTCGGGGCAATGAGCAGTTCTTC. The genes are TRBV10-3 and TRBJ2-1, with TRBD1 matching over 7 bases. V lost 6 bases and J lost 6; bases outside the gene matches: 14. Germline V gene sequence: CDR1 ENHRY, CDR2 SYGVKD. The CDR3 has 16 amino acids.

The chain uses TRBV5-3 and TRBJ1-5; D may be TRBD1 (6 bases). TRBV5-3 is an ORF; its function is uncertain. The V end was cut by 3 bases, the J end by 0 bases, with 25 bases between. The CDR3 has 20 residues. The CDR3 loop is CARSSRPGGAFLHSNQPQHF. CDR3 sequence (DNA): TGTGCCAGAAGCTCCCGGCCGGGGGGCGCATTCCTCCATAGCAATCAGCCCCAGCATTTT.

V and J are TRBV18 and TRBJ2-2; no clear D. Germline V gene data show CDR1 as KGHSH and CDR2 as LQKENI. This CDR3 comprises 12 residues. Trimming shortened V by 3 bases and J by 6 bases, and 5 bases separated the two germline ends. The CDR3 sequence: CASSPTSGELFF. The CDR3, as DNA: TGTGCCAGCTCACCTACGTCCGGGGAGCTGTTTTTT.

This sequence joins TRBV11-1 and TRBJ2-5, with TRBD2 matching 9 bases. Germline V gives CDR1 SGHAT, CDR2 FQDESV (reference sequence). CDR3 length: 16 residues. The junction had 7 bases not matched to a gene; V was cut back by 0 bases and J by 5 bases. CDR3 amino acids: CASSLAGGRGTETQYF. The CDR3 DNA follows: TGTGCCAGCAGCTTAGCTGGCGGGAGGGGGACTGAGACCCAGTACTTC.

The chain recombines TRBV2 with TRBJ2-7, with 7 bases matching TRBD2. Per the germline V gene, CDR1 is SNHLY and CDR2 is FYNNEI. V was pared by 7 bases and J by 3 bases, with 9 bases of the junction left unmatched. This CDR3 contains 14 residues. The CDR3: CASNPGLGIYEQYF. Here the CDR3 DNA reads TGTGCCAGCAATCCTGGACTAGGGATCTACGAGCAGTACTTC.

The genes are TRBV18 and TRBJ2-2, with 7 bases that match TRBD1. Germline CDR1 and CDR2: KGHSH and LQKENI. This CDR3 is built from 16 residues. The V gene end was trimmed by 3 bases and the J gene end by 5 bases; junction bases not matched to a gene: 9. CDR3 region: CASSPLRDRGTGELFF. The CDR3 region has the DNA TGTGCCAGCTCACCCCTCCGGGACAGAGGTACCGGGGAGCTGTTTTTT.

V and J are TRBV7-3 and TRBJ2-5; D is perhaps TRBD2 (5 bases). There are 15 residues in the CDR3. The V gene's germline CDR1 is SGHTA and CDR2 FQGTGA. V lost 5 bases, J lost 4 bases, and 17 bases lay in between. The CDR3 nucleotides are TGTGCCAGCAGCCCCCAATTTGAGGGCCGAGAGACCCAGTACTTC. This codes for CASSPQFEGRETQYF.

The chain has TRBV19 and TRBJ1-5, with TRBD1 matching 10 bases. J lost 3 bases, V lost 9 bases, and 5 bases had no gene match. Germline loops: CDR1 LNHDA, CDR2 SQIVND (reference sequence). The CDR3 runs to 14 residues. CDR3 nucleotides: TGTGCCAGCACCGGGACAGGGGACAATCAGCCCCAGCATTTT. Amino acid sequence: CASTGTGDNQPQHF.

Regarding this clone: Other DNA variants within this sample encode the same CDR3. The gene calls are TRBV5-4 and TRBJ2-1; 8 bases fit TRBD1. Germline lookup yields CDR1 SGHNT and CDR2 YYREEE (reference sequence). V shed 2 bases, J shed 7 bases, and the junction held 8 bases outside the gene matches. This CDR3 is 15 amino acids long. The CDR3 coding sequence is TGTGCCAGCAGCTTAGCTGGGACAGGTCTGAATGAGCAGTTCTTC. Its protein is CASSLAGTGLNEQFF.

The V gene is TRBV18, the J gene TRBJ2-7; D might be TRBD1 (6 bases). V was shortened by 3 bases and J by 7 bases, with 22 bases between the two germline ends. CDR1 is KGHSH, CDR2 LQKENI, per germline. The CDR3 covers 16 residues. The CDR3 region has the DNA TGTGCCAGCTCACCGCAGGGGATCAGGGGATCTCGTGAGCAGTACTTC. This translates into CASSPQGIRGSREQYF. The variable domain in full, completed from reference TRBV18 and TRBJ2-7, reads NAGVMQNPRHLVRRRGQEARLRCSPMKGHSHVYWYRQLPEEGLKFMVYLQKENIIDESGMPKERFSAEFPKEGPSILRIQQVVRGDSAAYFCASSPQGIRGSREQYFGPGTRLTVT.

The rearrangement joins TRBV9 to TRBJ2-3, with 10 bases fitting TRBD2. This CDR3 contains 15 residues. The V and J ends lost 4 bases and 2 bases, in that order; junction bases with no gene match: 4. Germline V lookup: CDR1 SGDLS, CDR2 YYNGEE. The CDR3 here is CASSLLAGSTDTQYF. The CDR3 DNA reads TGTGCCAGCAGCCTACTAGCGGGGTCCACAGATACGCAGTATTTT.

The table lists this clone with a count of one. Other DNA sequences in the same sample also yield this CDR3. The chain employs TRBV28 and TRBJ2-7; 11 bases fit TRBD2. CDR3 length: 15 amino acids. V shed 5 bases and J 4 bases; nucleotides not matched to a gene: 7. CDR1 is MDHEN, CDR2 SYDVKM, per germline. The CDR3 protein is CASSPLTSGSYEQYF. As DNA, the CDR3 is TGTGCCAGCAGTCCCCTCACTAGCGGGAGTTACGAGCAGTACTTC.

To note about this clone: Other DNA sequences in this sample translate to the same CDR3. This chain joins TRBV5-4 and TRBJ2-1; no reliable D call. V lost 1 base and J 1 base, leaving 9 bases between the germline ends. This CDR3 contains 15 residues. Germline V gene data show CDR1 as SGHNT and CDR2 as YYREEE (reference sequence). This chain's CDR3 is CASSLSSGSYNEQFF. CDR3 nucleotide sequence: TGTGCCAGCAGCTTGAGTTCCGGTTCCTACAATGAGCAGTTCTTC.

The chain has TRBV6-5 and TRBJ2-7, with a tentative D call TRBD1 (5 bases). The germline CDR1 and CDR2 sequences are MNHEY and SVGAGI. The CDR3 is 15 amino acids. Trimming cost V 5 bases and J 3 bases, with 17 bases left between them. The CDR3 loop reads CASSRPMAGYYEQYF. The CDR3 DNA sequence: TGTGCCAGCAGTCGACCAATGGCAGGGTACTACGAGCAGTACTTC.

This chain links TRBV5-5 with TRBJ1-2, with D possibly TRBD1 on 5 matching bases. Germline CDR1 reads SGHKS; CDR2 reads YYEKEE (reference sequence). This CDR3 contains 15 residues. Trimming took off 5 bases at V and 3 bases at J, with 17 bases between the two ends. Written as DNA, the CDR3 is TGTGCCAGCAGTCCTGGGCCGGGACCTTACTATGGCTACACCTTC. It yields the protein CASSPGPGPYYGYTF.

This sequence joins TRBV6-5 and TRBJ1-2; 9 bases fit TRBD1. The CDR3 has 13 residues. V shed 6 bases, J shed 4 bases, and the junction held 3 bases outside the gene matches. Germline V gene data show CDR1 as MNHEY and CDR2 as SVGAGI. CDR3 DNA: TGTGCCAGCAGACCACAGGGGGCCTATGGCTACACCTTC. Encoded protein: CASRPQGAYGYTF.

The chain recombines TRBV14 with TRBJ1-1; a possible D gene is TRBD1 (5 bases). This CDR3 region has 15 residues. Deletions cut 4 bases from V and 4 bases from J, with 16 bases between. CDR1 and CDR2 (germline): SGHDN, FVKESK. The CDR3 DNA reads TGTGCCAGCAGCCCCCCGGGGGGAGGACGCACTGAAGCTTTCTTT. Its protein product is CASSPPGGGRTEAFF. The variable domain in full, completed from reference TRBV14 and TRBJ1-1, reads EAGVTQFPSHSVIEKGQTVTLRCDPISGHDNLYWYRRVMGKEIKFLLHFVKESKQDESGMPNNRFLAERTGGTYSTLKVQPAELEDSGVYFCASSPPGGGRTEAFFGQGTRLTVV.